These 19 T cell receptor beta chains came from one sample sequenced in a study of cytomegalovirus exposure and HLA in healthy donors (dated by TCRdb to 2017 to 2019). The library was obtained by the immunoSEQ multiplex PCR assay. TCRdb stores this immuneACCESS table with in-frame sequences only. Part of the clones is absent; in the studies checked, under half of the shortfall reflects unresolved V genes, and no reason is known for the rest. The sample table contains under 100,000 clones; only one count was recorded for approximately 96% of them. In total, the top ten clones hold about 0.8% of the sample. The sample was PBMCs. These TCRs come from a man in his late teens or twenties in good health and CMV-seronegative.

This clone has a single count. CDR3 residues: CASIKAGMNYEQYF. The DNA for the CDR3 is TGTGCCAGCATTAAAGCGGGGATGAACTACGAGCAGTACTTC. This rearrangement joins TRBV28 to TRBJ2-7; TRBD2 matches 7 bases. The CDR3 runs 14 residues. V trimming: 7 bases; J trimming: 3 bases; junction bases outside the gene matches: 9. Per germline, CDR1 MDHEN and CDR2 SYDVKM.

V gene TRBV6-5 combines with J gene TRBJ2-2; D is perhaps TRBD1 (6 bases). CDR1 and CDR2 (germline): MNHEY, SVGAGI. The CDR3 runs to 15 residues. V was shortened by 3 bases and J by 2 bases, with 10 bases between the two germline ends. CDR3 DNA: TGTGCCAGCAGTTATCGACAGGAAAACACCGGGGAGCTGTTTTTT. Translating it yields CASSYRQENTGELFF.

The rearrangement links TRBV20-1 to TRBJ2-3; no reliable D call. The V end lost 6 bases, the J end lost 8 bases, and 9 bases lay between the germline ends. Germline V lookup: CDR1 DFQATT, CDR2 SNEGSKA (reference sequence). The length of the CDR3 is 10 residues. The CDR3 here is CSAGPGTQYF. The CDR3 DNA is TGCAGTGCGGGTCCGGGTACGCAGTATTTT.

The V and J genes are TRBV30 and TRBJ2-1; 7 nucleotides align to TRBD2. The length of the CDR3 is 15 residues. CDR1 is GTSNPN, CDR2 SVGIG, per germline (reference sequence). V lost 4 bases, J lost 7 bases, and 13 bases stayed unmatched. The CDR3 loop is CAWTIYGRKVNEQFF. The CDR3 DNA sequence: TGTGCCTGGACGATCTACGGGAGGAAGGTTAATGAGCAGTTCTTC.

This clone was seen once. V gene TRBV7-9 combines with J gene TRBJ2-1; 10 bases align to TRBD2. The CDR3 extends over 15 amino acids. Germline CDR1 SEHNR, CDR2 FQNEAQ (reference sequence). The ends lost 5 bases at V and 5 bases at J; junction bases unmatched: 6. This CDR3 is CASSLRLAGDNEQFF. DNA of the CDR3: TGTGCCAGCAGCCTAAGACTAGCGGGCGACAATGAGCAGTTCTTC.

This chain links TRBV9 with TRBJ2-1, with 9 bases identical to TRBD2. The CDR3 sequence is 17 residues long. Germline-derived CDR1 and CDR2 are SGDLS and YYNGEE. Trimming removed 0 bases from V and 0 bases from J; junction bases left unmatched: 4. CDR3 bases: TGTGCCAGCAGCGTAGGAGTAGCGGGAGACTCCTACAATGAGCAGTTCTTC. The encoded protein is CASSVGVAGDSYNEQFF.

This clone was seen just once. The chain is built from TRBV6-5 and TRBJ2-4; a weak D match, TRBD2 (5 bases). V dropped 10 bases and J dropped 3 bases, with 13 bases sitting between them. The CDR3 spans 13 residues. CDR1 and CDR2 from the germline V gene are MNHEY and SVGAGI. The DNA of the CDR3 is TGTGCCACCCTGGACTGGGACAAAAACATTCAGTACTTC. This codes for CATLDWDKNIQYF.

The CDR3 is CASSPGRGDQPQHF. The CDR3 DNA reads as TGTGCCAGCAGCCCTGGTCGGGGTGATCAGCCCCAGCATTTT. V and J are TRBV7-9 and TRBJ1-5; D gene unclear. CDR3 length equals 14 residues. V was clipped by 5 bases and J by 5 bases, with 13 bases between them. Germline V gives CDR1 SEHNR, CDR2 FQNEAQ (reference sequence). Full variable domain (rest looked up from reference TRBV7-9 and TRBJ1-5): DTGVSQNPRHKITKRGQNVTFRCDPISEHNRLYWYRQTLGQGPEFLTYFQNEAQLEKSRLLSDRFSAERPKGSFSTLEIQRTEQGDSAMYLCASSPGRGDQPQHFGDGTRLSIL.

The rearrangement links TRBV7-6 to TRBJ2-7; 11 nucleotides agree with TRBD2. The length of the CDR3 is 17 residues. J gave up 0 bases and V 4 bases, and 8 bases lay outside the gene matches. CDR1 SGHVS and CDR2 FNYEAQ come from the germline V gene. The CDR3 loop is CASSSRSSGGSSYEQYF. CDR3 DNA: TGTGCCAGCAGCTCCAGATCTAGCGGGGGGAGCTCCTACGAGCAGTACTTC.

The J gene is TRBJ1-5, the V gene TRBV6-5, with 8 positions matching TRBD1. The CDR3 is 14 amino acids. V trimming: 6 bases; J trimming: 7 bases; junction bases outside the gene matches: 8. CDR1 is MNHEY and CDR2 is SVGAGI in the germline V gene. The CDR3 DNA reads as TGTGCCAGCAGCGGACAGGGACGGAGACAGCCCCAGCATTTT. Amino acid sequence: CASSGQGRRQPQHF.

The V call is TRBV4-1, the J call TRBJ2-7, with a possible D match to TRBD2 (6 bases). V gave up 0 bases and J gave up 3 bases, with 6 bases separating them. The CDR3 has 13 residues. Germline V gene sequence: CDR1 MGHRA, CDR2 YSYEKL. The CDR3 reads CASSQEEGYEQYV. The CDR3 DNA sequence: TGCGCCAGCAGCCAAGAGGAGGGCTACGAGCAGTACGTC.

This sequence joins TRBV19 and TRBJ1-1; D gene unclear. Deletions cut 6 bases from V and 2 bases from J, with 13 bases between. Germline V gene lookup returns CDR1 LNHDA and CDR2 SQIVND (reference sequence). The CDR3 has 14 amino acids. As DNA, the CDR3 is TGTGCCAGTAGAGTCCAGGTCTCCAACACTGAAGCTTTCTTT. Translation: CASRVQVSNTEAFF.

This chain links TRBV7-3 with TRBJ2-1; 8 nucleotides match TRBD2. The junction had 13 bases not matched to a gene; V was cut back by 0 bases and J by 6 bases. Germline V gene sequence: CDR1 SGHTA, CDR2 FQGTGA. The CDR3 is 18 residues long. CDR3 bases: TGTGCCAGCAGCTTAACTGTGGGAGAGCGGGAGACGGTCAATGAGCAGTTCTTC. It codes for CASSLTVGERETVNEQFF.

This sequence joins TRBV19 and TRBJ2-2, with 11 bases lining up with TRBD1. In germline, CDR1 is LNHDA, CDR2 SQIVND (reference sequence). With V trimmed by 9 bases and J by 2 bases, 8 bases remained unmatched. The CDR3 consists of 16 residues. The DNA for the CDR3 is TGTGCCAGCCTGAAGGGGACAGGGGGAAACACCGGGGAGCTGTTTTTT. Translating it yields CASLKGTGGNTGELFF.

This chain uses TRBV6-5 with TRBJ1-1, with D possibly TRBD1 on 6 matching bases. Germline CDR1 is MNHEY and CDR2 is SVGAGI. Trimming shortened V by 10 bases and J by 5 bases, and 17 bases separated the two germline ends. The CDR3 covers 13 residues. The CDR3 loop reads CATLNRVRTEAFF. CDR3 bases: TGTGCCACCCTGAACAGGGTACGGACTGAAGCTTTCTTT.

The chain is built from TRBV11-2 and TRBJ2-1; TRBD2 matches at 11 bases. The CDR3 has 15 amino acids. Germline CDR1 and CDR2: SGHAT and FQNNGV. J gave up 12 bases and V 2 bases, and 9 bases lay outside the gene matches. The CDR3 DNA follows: TGTGCCAGCAGCTTAAAATCCGGGACTAGCGGAGGGCAGTTCTTC. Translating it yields CASSLKSGTSGGQFF.

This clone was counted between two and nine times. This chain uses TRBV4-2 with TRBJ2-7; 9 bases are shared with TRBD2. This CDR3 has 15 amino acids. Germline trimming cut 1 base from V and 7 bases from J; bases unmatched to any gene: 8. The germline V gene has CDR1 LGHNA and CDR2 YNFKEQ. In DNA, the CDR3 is TGTGCCAGCAGCCAAGTGAATAGCGGGAGTAAAGAGCAGTACTTC. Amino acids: CASSQVNSGSKEQYF.

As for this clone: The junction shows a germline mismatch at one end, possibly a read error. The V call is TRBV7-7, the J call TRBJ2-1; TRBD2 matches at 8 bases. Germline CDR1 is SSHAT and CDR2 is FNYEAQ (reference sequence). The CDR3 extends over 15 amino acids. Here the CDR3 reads CASSESGSSYNEQFF. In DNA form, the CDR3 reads TGTGCTAGCAGCGAAAGCGGGAGCTCCTACAATGAGCAGTTCTTC.

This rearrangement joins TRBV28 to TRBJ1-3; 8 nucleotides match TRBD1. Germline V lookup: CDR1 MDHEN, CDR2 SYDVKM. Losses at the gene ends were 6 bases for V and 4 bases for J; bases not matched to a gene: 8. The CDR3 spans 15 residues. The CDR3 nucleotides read TGTGCCAGCAGGGATACCGGGACAGGAGGAAACACCATATATTTT. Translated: CASRDTGTGGNTIYF. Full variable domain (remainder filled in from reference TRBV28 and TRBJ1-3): DVKVTQSSRYLVKRTGEKVFLECVQDMDHENMFWYRQDPGLGLRLIYFSYDVKMKEKGDIPEGYSVSREKKERFSLILESASTNQTSMYLCASRDTGTGGNTIYFGEGSWLTVV.